A single sample gave rise to the 21 T cell receptor beta chains below, sequenced in a study of blood T cell repertoires in COVID-19. Method: immunoSEQ multiplex PCR; TCRdb's copy keeps in-frame clones and lacks some. The data hold fewer than 15,000 clones, with roughly 80% observed a single time. Sequences were obtained from peripheral blood. These receptors all stem from a woman aged 80 or older with acute or convalescent COVID-19.

This clone was detected only a few times. J is TRBJ1-2 and V is TRBV11-2; the D gene is possibly TRBD1 (6 bases). V lost 3 bases to trimming and J lost 1 base, with 12 bases between them. Germline V gives CDR1 SGHAT, CDR2 FQNNGV. The CDR3 is 15 amino acids. In DNA form, the CDR3 reads TGTGCCAGCAGCTTCGCGACAGGTGTTAACTATGGCTACACCTTC. The encoded protein is CASSFATGVNYGYTF.

This clone is a singleton in its sample. This sequence joins TRBV5-1 and TRBJ2-3; 8 bases line up with TRBD1. Germline V gene sequence: CDR1 SGHRS, CDR2 YFSETQ. V was pared by 0 bases and J by 3 bases, with 6 bases of the junction left unmatched. The CDR3 length is 16 residues. The CDR3 coding sequence is TGCGCCAGCAGCTTGGAGGCCAGGGGGCGGACAGATACGCAGTATTTT. This encodes CASSLEARGRTDTQYF.

V gene TRBV6-5 combines with J gene TRBJ1-2; 9 bases are shared with TRBD1. The CDR3 loop spans 13 amino acids. Germline-derived CDR1 and CDR2 are MNHEY and SVGAGI. V was clipped by 6 bases and J by 3 bases; unmatched bases: 2. The CDR3 protein is CASSRDRDYGYTF. Written as DNA, the CDR3 is TGTGCCAGCAGCCGGGACAGGGACTATGGCTACACCTTC.

The chain couples TRBV4-1 to TRBJ2-3; TRBD2 might be the D (5 bases). Per the germline V gene, CDR1 is MGHRA and CDR2 is YSYEKL. Between the trimmed V and J ends, which lost 0 bases and 0 bases, there was a span of 13 bases. CDR3 length: 17 amino acids. CDR3 region: CASSQDARGSSTDTQYF. The CDR3 nucleotides read TGCGCCAGCAGCCAAGATGCACGGGGTTCTAGCACAGATACGCAGTATTTT.

The V call is TRBV6-5, the J call TRBJ2-5; possible D gene TRBD2, 6 bases. Germline loops: CDR1 MNHEY, CDR2 SVGAGI. Trimming removed 2 bases from V and 5 bases from J, with 15 bases in between. This CDR3 has 15 amino acids. CDR3 sequence (DNA): TGTGCCAGCAGTTACGGTGGGGAGGCTGGGGAGACCCAGTACTTC. This encodes CASSYGGEAGETQYF.

This clone appeared once. The rearrangement links TRBV11-2 to TRBJ2-7; weak D call: TRBD2 (6 bases). This CDR3 spans 15 amino acids. The germline V and J ends were trimmed by 8 bases and 2 bases, with 19 bases remaining between them. Germline loops: CDR1 SGHAT, CDR2 FQNNGV. CDR3 DNA: TGTGCCAGCGGTGGCCAGCCCGGCGGGGCCTACGAGCAGTACTTC. Its protein is CASGGQPGGAYEQYF.

The J gene is TRBJ2-7, the V gene TRBV5-5; D perhaps matches TRBD2 (5 bases). The CDR3 sequence is 14 residues long. The germline CDR1 and CDR2 sequences are SGHKS and YYEKEE (reference sequence). Trimming took 0 bases from V and 3 from J, leaving 10 bases between them. The CDR3 here is CASSLGRRDYEQYF. Written as DNA, the CDR3 is TGTGCCAGCAGCTTGGGCCGACGGGACTACGAGCAGTACTTC. Drawing the rest from reference TRBV5-5 and TRBJ2-7, the complete variable domain is DAGVTQSPTHLIKTRGQQVTLRCSPISGHKSVSWYQQVLGQGPQFIFQYYEKEERGRGNFPDRFSARQFPNYSSELNVNALLLGDSALYLCASSLGRRDYEQYFGPGTRLTVT.

The gene calls are TRBV3-1 (or the pseudogene TRBV3-2) and TRBJ1-2; 10 bases agree with TRBD1. CDR1 and CDR2 (germline): LGHDT, YNNKEL (reference sequence). This CDR3 is 15 amino acids long. The V and J ends lost 3 bases and 2 bases, in that order; junction bases with no gene match: 3. The CDR3 reads CASSHRQGANYGYTF. The CDR3 DNA sequence: TGTGCCAGCAGCCATAGACAGGGGGCAAACTATGGCTACACCTTC.

This chain links TRBV2 with TRBJ2-6; D is unresolved. V gave up 4 bases and J gave up 0 bases, with 7 bases separating them. This CDR3 contains 15 residues. The germline gives CDR1 SNHLY, CDR2 FYNNEI. CDR3 DNA sequence: TGTGCCAGCAGTGCCCTATACTCTGGGGCCAACGTCCTGACTTTC. Translating it yields CASSALYSGANVLTF.

The rearrangement links TRBV19 to TRBJ1-2, with D unclear. The germline V gene has CDR1 LNHDA and CDR2 SQIVND (reference sequence). V was trimmed by 4 bases and J by 7 bases, leaving 16 bases between them. The CDR3 totals 14 residues. The CDR3 DNA reads TGTGCCAGTAGTACGTCGGTCCAGGTTCGTGGCTACACCTTC. This sequence encodes CASSTSVQVRGYTF.

The chain uses TRBV6-5 and TRBJ2-5; 9 bases match TRBD1. Germline V gene data show CDR1 as MNHEY and CDR2 as SVGAGI. The length of the CDR3 is 14 residues. Germline trimming cut 4 bases from V and 4 bases from J; bases unmatched to any gene: 4. CDR3 DNA sequence: TGTGCCAGCAGTTGGCGGACAGGGGCAGAGACCCAGTACTTC. Amino acids: CASSWRTGAETQYF.

The genes are TRBV19 and TRBJ1-5; 7 nucleotides agree with TRBD1. The CDR3 contains 15 residues. The V segment lost 2 bases and the J segment 11 bases; nucleotides outside the gene matches: 12. The germline V gene has CDR1 LNHDA and CDR2 SQIVND (reference sequence). DNA for the CDR3: TGTGCCAGTAGTATAAATGCAGGGGGAAGAATGTCCCAGCATTTT. This translates into CASSINAGGRMSQHF.

The rearrangement joins TRBV19 to TRBJ2-7; TRBD1 might be the D (6 bases). Looked up from germline, CDR1 is LNHDA and CDR2 is SQIVND (reference sequence). Trimming stripped 3 bases from V and 3 bases from J, with 9 bases between. The CDR3 loop spans 13 amino acids. CDR3: CASSMDSIYEQYF. The CDR3 nucleotides are TGTGCCAGTAGTATGGACAGTATCTACGAGCAGTACTTC.

The J gene is TRBJ1-5, the V gene TRBV5-6; D is unresolved. Germline CDR1 reads SGHDT; CDR2 reads YYEEEE. The CDR3 sequence is 15 residues long. V was shortened by 2 bases and J by 4 bases, with 13 bases between the two germline ends. CDR3 nucleotides: TGTGCCAGCAGCTTTGCGGGTATGAGGAATCAGCCCCAGCATTTT. It codes for CASSFAGMRNQPQHF.

The chain carries TRBV19 and TRBJ2-6, with D perhaps matching TRBD2 (6 bases). Per germline, CDR1 LNHDA and CDR2 SQIVND (reference sequence). The CDR3 totals 18 residues. With 5 bases removed from V and 0 bases from J, the gap between germline ends came to 17 bases. Here the CDR3 reads CASSGGRTMSSGANVLTF. As DNA, the CDR3 is TGTGCCAGTAGTGGCGGACGGACTATGAGCTCTGGGGCCAACGTCCTGACTTTC.

The V call is TRBV15, the J call TRBJ1-2, with D perhaps TRBD1 (5 bases). Germline V CDR1 and CDR2: LNHNV, YYDKDF (reference sequence). The germline V and J ends were trimmed by 3 bases and 2 bases, with 13 bases remaining between them. The CDR3 sequence is 15 residues long. CDR3 in DNA: TGTGCCACCAGCAGGGGGGATCGGGGGAACTATGGCTACACCTTC. It specifies CATSRGDRGNYGYTF. Variable domain in full (rest from reference TRBV15 and TRBJ1-2): DAMVIQNPRYQVTQFGKPVTLSCSQTLNHNVMYWYQQKSSQAPKLLFHYYDKDFNNEADTPDNFQSRRPNTSFCFLDIRSPGLGDTAMYLCATSRGDRGNYGYTFGSGTRLTVV.

The chain uses TRBV11-2 and TRBJ2-7, with TRBD1 matching over 9 bases. There are 12 residues in the CDR3. J lost 10 bases, V lost 3 bases, and 4 bases had no gene match. In germline, CDR1 is SGHAT, CDR2 FQNNGV. The DNA of the CDR3 is TGTGCCAGCAGCTTGGGACAGGGTAGCCAGTACTTC. Residues: CASSLGQGSQYF.

The genes are TRBV27 and TRBJ1-1; 7 nucleotides match TRBD1. The CDR3 has 14 residues. Trimming removed 6 bases from V and 3 bases from J; junction bases left unmatched: 7. Looked up from germline, CDR1 is MNHEY and CDR2 is SMNVEV (reference sequence). CDR3 DNA sequence: TGTGCCAGCAGGGACGGGCAGGGGGACACTGAAGCTTTCTTT. The encoded protein is CASRDGQGDTEAFF.

The chain combines TRBV28 with TRBJ2-7; 7 nucleotides agree with TRBD2. V shed 6 bases and J 5 bases; nucleotides not matched to a gene: 13. Germline CDR1 and CDR2: MDHEN and SYDVKM. The length of the CDR3 is 15 residues. The CDR3 region is CASSLPRGFGNEQYF. CDR3 in DNA: TGTGCCAGCAGCTTACCGCGGGGGTTCGGGAACGAGCAGTACTTC.

The rearrangement joins TRBV14 to TRBJ2-1; tentative D call: TRBD2 (6 bases). The germline gives CDR1 SGHDN, CDR2 FVKESK. CDR3 size: 14 residues. With 1 base removed from V and 4 bases from J, the gap between germline ends came to 8 bases. The DNA for the CDR3 is TGTGCCAGCAGCCAAGCGGGGACTTACAATGAGCAGTTCTTC. This gives the protein CASSQAGTYNEQFF.

The chain is built from TRBV2 and TRBJ2-1; D perhaps matches TRBD1 (5 bases). V lost 5 bases to trimming and J lost 6 bases, with 11 bases between them. There are 13 residues in the CDR3. In germline, CDR1 is SNHLY, CDR2 FYNNEI. CDR3 residues: CASSTIGANEQFF. The CDR3 DNA reads TGTGCCAGCAGTACCATAGGGGCCAATGAGCAGTTCTTC. Full variable domain (remainder filled in from reference TRBV2 and TRBJ2-1): EPEVTQTPSHQVTQMGQEVILRCVPISNHLYFYWYRQILGQKVEFLVSFYNNEISEKSEIFDDQFSVERPDGSNFTLKIRSTKLEDSAMYFCASSTIGANEQFFGPGTRLTVL.